In this sample, the clone carrying this T cell receptor (beta chain) turned up a few times. Antigen: not known. Pre-surgery treatment included at least one anti-epileptic drug. The data were obtained in a study of brain T cells in children with intractable seizures. This CDR3 has 17 amino acids. Trimming took off 7 bases at V and 1 base at J, with 22 bases between the two ends. The germline V gene encodes CDR1 SEHNR and CDR2 FQNEAQ (reference sequence). TCRdb keeps only in-frame clones here, not all; method: immunoSEQ multiplex PCR. The sample has 80,000 or so clones, 85% to 95% seen once. Whole-study results and caveats: Only CDR3 sequence similarity suggested viral specificity, without known HCMV serostatus.

The V call is TRBV7-9, the J call TRBJ1-1; unclear D gene. The sequence was obtained from a boy under three years old with tuberous sclerosis and intractable seizures. This specimen consisted of peripheral blood, obtained at surgery. This CDR3 is CASIQVFSGLSNTEAFF. The CDR3 DNA reads TGTGCCAGCATCCAAGTTTTCTCTGGGCTATCGAACACTGAAGCTTTCTTT.